One and the same sample provided the 2 T cell receptor beta chains below, sequenced in a study of identical twins. TCRdb reprocessed the 5' RACE reads with MiXCR, giving one entry per CDR3 protein. The sample has 200,000 to 300,000 distinct CDR3 sequences; roughly 13% are singletons. These data are also associated with another study on yellow fever vaccine responses in identical twins.

The sample comprised memory (CD45RO+) T cells sorted from blood. Receptor source: a woman aged 18 to 35 in good health.

The table lists this clonotype with a few counts. The chain couples TRBV7-6 to TRBJ2-5; unclear D gene. This CDR3 contains 13 residues. CDR1 SGHVS and CDR2 FNYEAQ come from the germline V gene. The ends were cut back, 5 bases at V and 1 base at J, with 8 bases in the middle. The CDR3 here is CASSRFTQETQYF. CDR3 coding DNA: TGTGCCAGCAGCCGCTTTACCCAAGAGACCCAGTACTTC.

The V call is TRBV6-4, the J call TRBJ2-4, with D possibly being TRBD1 (6 bases). This CDR3 comprises 13 residues. The V end lost 3 bases, the J end lost 8 bases, and 11 bases lay between the germline ends. Germline V CDR1 and CDR2: MRHNA, SNTAGT. The CDR3 spells CASSEQGGDIQYF. CDR3 nucleotide sequence: TGTGCCAGCAGTGAACAAGGGGGAGACATTCAGTACTTC.